This entry features one T cell receptor beta chain sequence. Antigen specificity is unknown. The data belong to a study of T cells expressing NK-cell markers. The study, taken as a whole, reports: Several of the donors carried dominant NKG2C+ clonotypes that took up about 1.0-7.0% of their CD8+ T cells.

Germline V gene lookup returns CDR1 SGDLS and CDR2 YYNGEE. This CDR3 has 14 amino acids. TCRdb derives one entry per CDR3 protein from the 5' RACE reads, leaving out DNA. In total, the table holds 440,000 or so distinct CDR3 sequences. The rearrangement joins TRBV9 to TRBJ2-7; TCRdb indicates TRBD1, and absent DNA this call remains unverified. Sequenced input: blood T cells: a sorted CD56 or NKG2C T cell subset, CD4+ or CD8+ T cells, or bulk PBMC T cells (not recorded which). This TCR derives from a woman between 18 and 70 years old in good health. The CDR3 spells CASNRGGSSYEQYF.